Many counts were recorded for the clone carrying this TCR beta chain. Its target is unknown. The data were obtained in a study of T-cell reconstitution after alpha-beta-depleted transplantation in children. The CDR3 sequence is 14 residues long. After removal of 4 bases from V and 3 bases from J, the junction contained 4 bases not matched to a gene. The germline V gene encodes CDR1 SGHTA and CDR2 FQGNSA. Overall study findings and caveats: By about two months after transplant, alpha-beta T cells reportedly arose from several hundred graft clones that had expanded. Recipient T cells and thymic progenitors that survived gave rise to the high TCRbeta diversity observed at day 60 in some patients.

Unique molecular identifiers tagged the TCRbeta library. Each CDR3 protein gets one entry after TCRdb re-called the PCR reads with MiXCR. The data contain approximately 300,000 distinct CDR3 sequences, 10% of them singletons. The source material was PBMCs, sampled before TCRalphabeta/CD19-depleted stem cell transplant. This sequence was found in a boy under two years old with acute myeloid leukemia, due to receive a stem cell transplant. The chain combines TRBV7-2 with TRBJ2-7, with 9 bases lining up with TRBD1. CDR3 sequence reads: CASSYRTGDYEQYF. The CDR3 DNA reads as TGTGCCAGCAGCTATCGGACAGGGGACTACGAGCAGTACTTC. Supplemented by reference TRBV7-2 and TRBJ2-7, the full variable domain reads GAGVSQSPSNKVTEKGKDVELRCDPISGHTALYWYRQSLGQGLEFLIYFQGNSAPDKSGLPSDRFSAERTGGSVSTLTIQRTQQEDSAVYLCASSYRTGDYEQYFGPGTRLTVT.